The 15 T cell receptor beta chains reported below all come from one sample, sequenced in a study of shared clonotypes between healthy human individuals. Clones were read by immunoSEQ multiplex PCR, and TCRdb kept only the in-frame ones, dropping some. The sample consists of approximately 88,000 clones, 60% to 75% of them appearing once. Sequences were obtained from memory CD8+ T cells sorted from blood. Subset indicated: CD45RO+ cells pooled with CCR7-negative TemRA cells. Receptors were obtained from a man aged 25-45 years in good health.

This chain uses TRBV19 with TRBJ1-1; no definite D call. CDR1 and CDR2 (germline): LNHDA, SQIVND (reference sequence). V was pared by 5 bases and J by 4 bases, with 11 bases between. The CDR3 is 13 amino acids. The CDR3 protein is CASSLGAVTEAFF. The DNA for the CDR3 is TGTGCCAGTAGTCTGGGTGCAGTCACTGAAGCTTTCTTT.

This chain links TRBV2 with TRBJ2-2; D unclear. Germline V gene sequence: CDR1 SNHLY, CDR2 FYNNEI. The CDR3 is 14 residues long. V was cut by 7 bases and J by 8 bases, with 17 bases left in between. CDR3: CASTRTVRTGELFF. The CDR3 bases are TGTGCCAGCACTCGGACGGTTCGGACGGGGGAGCTGTTTTTT.

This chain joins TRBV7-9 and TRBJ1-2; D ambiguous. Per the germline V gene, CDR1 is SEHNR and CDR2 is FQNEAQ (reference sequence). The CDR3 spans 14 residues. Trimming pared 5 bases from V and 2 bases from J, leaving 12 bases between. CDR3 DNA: TGTGCCAGCAGCCCGGGCCTTTTGAACTATGGCTACACCTTC. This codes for CASSPGLLNYGYTF.

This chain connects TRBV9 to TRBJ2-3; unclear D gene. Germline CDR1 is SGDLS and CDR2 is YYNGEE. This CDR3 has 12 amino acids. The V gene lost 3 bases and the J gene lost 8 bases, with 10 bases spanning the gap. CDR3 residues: CASSGLGSTQYF. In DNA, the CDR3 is TGTGCCAGCAGCGGGCTGGGGTCTACGCAGTATTTT.

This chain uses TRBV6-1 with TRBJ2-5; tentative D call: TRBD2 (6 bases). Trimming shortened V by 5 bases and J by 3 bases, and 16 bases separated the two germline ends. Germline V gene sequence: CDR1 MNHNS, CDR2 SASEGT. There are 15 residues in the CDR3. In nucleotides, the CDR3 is TGTGCCAGCAGTTTCGGCGGGGCCCTCAAAGAGACCCAGTACTTC. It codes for CASSFGGALKETQYF.

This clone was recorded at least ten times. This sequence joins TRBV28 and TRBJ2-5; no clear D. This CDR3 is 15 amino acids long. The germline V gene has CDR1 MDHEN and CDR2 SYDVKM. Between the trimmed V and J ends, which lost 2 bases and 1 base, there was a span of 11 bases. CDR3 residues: CASSLDPSVQETQYF. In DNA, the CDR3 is TGTGCCAGCAGTTTAGATCCATCGGTCCAAGAGACCCAGTACTTC.

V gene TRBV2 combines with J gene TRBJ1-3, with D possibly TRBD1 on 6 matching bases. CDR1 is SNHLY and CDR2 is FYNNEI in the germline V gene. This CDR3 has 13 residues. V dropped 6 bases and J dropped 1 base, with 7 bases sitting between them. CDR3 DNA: TGTGCCAGCAGAGGGGGGTCTGGAAACACCATATATTTT. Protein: CASRGGSGNTIYF.

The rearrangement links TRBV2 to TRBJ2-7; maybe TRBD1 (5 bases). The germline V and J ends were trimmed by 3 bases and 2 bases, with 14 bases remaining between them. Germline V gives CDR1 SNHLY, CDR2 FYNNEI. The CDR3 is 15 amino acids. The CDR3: CASSDVGRVAYEQYF. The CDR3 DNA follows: TGTGCCAGCAGTGACGTCGGCAGGGTGGCCTACGAGCAGTACTTC.

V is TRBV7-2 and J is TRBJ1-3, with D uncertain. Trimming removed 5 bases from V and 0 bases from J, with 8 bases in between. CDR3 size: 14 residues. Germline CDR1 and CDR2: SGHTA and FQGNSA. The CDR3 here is CASSPIYSGNTIYF. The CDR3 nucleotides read TGTGCCAGCAGCCCGATTTACTCTGGAAACACCATATATTTT.

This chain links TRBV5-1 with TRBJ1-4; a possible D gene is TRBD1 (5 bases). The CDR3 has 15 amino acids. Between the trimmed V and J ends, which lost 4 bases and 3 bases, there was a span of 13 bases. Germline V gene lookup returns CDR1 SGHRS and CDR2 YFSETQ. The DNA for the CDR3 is TGCGCCAGCAGCGGGAGGGGTGTGTCTAATGAAAAACTGTTTTTT. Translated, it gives CASSGRGVSNEKLFF.

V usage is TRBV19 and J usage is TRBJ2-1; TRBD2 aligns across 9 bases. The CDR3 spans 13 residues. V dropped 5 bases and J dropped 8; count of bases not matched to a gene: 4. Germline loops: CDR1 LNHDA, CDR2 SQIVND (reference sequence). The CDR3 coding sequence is TGTGCCAGTAGTTCTAGCGGGAACTATGAGCAGTTCTTC. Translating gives CASSSSGNYEQFF.

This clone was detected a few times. In DNA, the CDR3 is TGTGCCAGCAGTCCCGGACGGGAACAGCCCCAGCATTTT. The encoded protein is CASSPGREQPQHF. The chain recombines TRBV27 with TRBJ1-5; D call uncertain. V gave up 5 bases and J gave up 7 bases, with 12 bases separating them. The CDR3 contains 13 residues. Germline loops: CDR1 MNHEY, CDR2 SMNVEV (reference sequence).

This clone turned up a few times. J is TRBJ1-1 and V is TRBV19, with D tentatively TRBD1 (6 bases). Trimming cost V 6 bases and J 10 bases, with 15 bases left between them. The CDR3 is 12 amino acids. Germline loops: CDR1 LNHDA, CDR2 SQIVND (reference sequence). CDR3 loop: CASSMLGGVAFF. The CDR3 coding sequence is TGTGCCAGTAGCATGTTGGGGGGCGTAGCTTTCTTT.

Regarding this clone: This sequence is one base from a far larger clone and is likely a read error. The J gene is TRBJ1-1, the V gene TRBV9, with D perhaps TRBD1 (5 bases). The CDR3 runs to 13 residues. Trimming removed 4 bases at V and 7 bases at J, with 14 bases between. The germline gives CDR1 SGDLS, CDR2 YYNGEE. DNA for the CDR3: TGTGCCAGCAGCCGACAGACCGGTGGTGAAGCTTTCTTT. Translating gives CASSRQTGGEAFF.

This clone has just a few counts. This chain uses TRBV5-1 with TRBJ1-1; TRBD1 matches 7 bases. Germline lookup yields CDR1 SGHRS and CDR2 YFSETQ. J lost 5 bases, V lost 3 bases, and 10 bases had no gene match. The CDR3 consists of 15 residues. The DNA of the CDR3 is TGCGCCAGCAGCTGGCGCGGGGACAGCGGAACTGAAGCTTTCTTT. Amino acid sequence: CASSWRGDSGTEAFF.